The text below deals with one T cell receptor beta chain. As yet, its antigen is unknown. The data belong to a study of shared clonotypes between healthy human individuals. Overall study results and limits: Naive subsets typically showed greater estimated richness than memory subsets.

Assay used: immunoSEQ multiplex PCR; TCRdb lists only in-frame clones, some missing. The data contain about 1,800,000 clones, about 95% of them singletons. CDR1 and CDR2 (germline): SGHVS, FQNEAQ. V trimming: 7 bases; J trimming: 2 bases; junction bases outside the gene matches: 4. This CDR3 spans 13 amino acids. Naive CD8 cells were CD45RO-negative, positively selected for CCR7, excluding terminally differentiated effector memory CD45RA+ cells. This chain uses TRBV7-8 with TRBJ1-1, with 7 positions matching TRBD1. This clonotype originated in a man aged 18 to 29 in good health. Sequenced sample: naive CD8+ T cells sorted from blood. The CDR3 spells CASTDRVNTEAFF. The CDR3 DNA sequence: TGTGCCAGCACCGACAGGGTCAACACTGAAGCTTTCTTT.